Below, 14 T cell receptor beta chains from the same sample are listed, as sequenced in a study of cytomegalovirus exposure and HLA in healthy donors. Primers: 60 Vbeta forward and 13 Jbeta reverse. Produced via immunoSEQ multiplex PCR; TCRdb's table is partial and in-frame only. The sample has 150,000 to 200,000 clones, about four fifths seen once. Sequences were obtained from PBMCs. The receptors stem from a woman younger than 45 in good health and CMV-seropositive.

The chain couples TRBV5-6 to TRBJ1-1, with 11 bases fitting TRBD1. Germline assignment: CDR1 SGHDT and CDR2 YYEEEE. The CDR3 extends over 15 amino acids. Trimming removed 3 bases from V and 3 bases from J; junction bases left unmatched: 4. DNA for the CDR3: TGTGCCAGCAGCTGGGGGGACAGGGGGGACACTGAAGCTTTCTTT. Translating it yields CASSWGDRGDTEAFF.

CDR3 sequence (DNA): TGTGCCCTAGGCAGGCGGGGAGAGCAGTACTTC. Encoded protein: CALGRRGEQYF. This chain joins TRBV10-3 and TRBJ2-7, with D possibly TRBD2 on 6 matching bases. Germline assignment: CDR1 ENHRY and CDR2 SYGVKD. The CDR3 extends over 11 amino acids. Trimming left V 11 bases short and J 7 bases short, with 15 bases between.

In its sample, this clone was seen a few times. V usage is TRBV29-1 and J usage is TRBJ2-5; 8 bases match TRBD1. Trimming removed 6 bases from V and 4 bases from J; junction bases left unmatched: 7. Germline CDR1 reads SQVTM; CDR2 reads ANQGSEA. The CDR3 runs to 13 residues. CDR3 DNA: TGCAGCGTAGCTGGACAGGGTGGAGAGACCCAGTACTTC. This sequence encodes CSVAGQGGETQYF.

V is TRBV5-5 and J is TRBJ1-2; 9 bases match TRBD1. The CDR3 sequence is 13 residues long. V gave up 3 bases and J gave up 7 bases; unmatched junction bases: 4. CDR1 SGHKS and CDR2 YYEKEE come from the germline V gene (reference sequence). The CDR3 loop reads CASSSVTGGGYTF. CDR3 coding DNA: TGTGCCAGCAGCTCGGTGACAGGGGGTGGCTACACCTTC.

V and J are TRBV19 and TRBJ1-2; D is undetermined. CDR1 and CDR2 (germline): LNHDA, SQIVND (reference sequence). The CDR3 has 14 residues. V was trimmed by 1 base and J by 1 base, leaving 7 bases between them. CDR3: CASSIGRLNYGYTF. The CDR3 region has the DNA TGTGCCAGTAGTATAGGGCGGCTTAACTATGGCTACACCTTC.

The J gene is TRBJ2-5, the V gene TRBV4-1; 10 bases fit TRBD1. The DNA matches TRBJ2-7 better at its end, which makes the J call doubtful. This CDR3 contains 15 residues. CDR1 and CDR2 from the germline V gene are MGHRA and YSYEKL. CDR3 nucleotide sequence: TGCGCCAGCAGCGCATCCGGGACAGGGGAGCACGAGCAGTACTTC. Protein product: CASSASGTGEHEQYF.

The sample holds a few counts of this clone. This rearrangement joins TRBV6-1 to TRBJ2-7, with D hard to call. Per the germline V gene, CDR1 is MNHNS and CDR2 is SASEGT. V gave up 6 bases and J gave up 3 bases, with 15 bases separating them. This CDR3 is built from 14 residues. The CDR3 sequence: CASSPRGGRYEQYF. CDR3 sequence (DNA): TGTGCCAGCAGCCCTAGAGGCGGTCGCTACGAGCAGTACTTC.

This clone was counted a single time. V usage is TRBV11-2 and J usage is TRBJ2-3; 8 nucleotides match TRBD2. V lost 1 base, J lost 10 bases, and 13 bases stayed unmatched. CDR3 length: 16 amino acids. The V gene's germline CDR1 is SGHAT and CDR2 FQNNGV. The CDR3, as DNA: TGTGCCAGCAGCTTAGGCGGGGAGCGGGAGACTTATGCGCAGTATTTT. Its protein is CASSLGGERETYAQYF.

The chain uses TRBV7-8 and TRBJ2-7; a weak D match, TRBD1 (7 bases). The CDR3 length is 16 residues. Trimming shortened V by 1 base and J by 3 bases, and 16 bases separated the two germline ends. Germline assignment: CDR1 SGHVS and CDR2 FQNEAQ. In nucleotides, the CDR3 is TGTGCCAGCAGCTTAGGGAGGGACAGCCAGGTCTACGAGCAGTACTTC. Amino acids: CASSLGRDSQVYEQYF. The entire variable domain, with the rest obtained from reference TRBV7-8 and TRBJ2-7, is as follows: GAGVSQSPRYKVAKRGQDVALRCDPISGHVSLFWYQQALGQGPEFLTYFQNEAQLDKSGLPSDRFFAERPEGSVSTLKIQRTQQEDSAVYLCASSLGRDSQVYEQYFGPGTRLTVT.

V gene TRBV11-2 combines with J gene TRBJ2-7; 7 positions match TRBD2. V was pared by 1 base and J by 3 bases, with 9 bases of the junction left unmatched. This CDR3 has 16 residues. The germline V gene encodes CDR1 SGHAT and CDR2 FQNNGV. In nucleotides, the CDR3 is TGTGCCAGCAGCTTAGTCGGGGGAGGGAACGTCTACGAGCAGTACTTC. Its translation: CASSLVGGGNVYEQYF.

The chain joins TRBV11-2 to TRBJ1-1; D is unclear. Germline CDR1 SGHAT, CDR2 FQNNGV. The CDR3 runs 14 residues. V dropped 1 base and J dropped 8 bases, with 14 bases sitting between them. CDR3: CASSLVSYQEEAFF. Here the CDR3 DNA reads TGTGCCAGCAGCTTAGTGAGTTATCAAGAGGAAGCTTTCTTT.

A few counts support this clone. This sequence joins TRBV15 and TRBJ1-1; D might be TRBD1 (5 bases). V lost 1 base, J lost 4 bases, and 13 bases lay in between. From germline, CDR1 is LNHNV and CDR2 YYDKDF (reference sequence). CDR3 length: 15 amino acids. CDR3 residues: CATSRGGTEGTEAFF. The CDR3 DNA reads TGTGCCACCAGCAGAGGGGGGACTGAGGGCACTGAAGCTTTCTTT.

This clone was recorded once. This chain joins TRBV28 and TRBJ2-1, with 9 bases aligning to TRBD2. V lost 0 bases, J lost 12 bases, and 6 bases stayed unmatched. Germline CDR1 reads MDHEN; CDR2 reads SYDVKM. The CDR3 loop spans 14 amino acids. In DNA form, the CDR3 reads TGTGCCAGCAGTTTATGGGCGGGGGGGAGGGTGCAGTTCTTC. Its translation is CASSLWAGGRVQFF.

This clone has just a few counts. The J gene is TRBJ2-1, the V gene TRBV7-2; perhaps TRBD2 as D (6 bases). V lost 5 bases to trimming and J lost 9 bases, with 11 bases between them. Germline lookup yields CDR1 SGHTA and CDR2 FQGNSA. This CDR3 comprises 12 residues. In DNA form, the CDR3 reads TGTGCCAGCAGCATCATAGCGGTTGAGCAGTTCTTC. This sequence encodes CASSIIAVEQFF.